Below are 20 T cell receptor beta chains sequenced from a single sample in a study of identical twins. TCRdb itself ran the 5' RACE reads through MiXCR, one entry per CDR3 protein. The sample includes some 270,000 distinct CDR3 sequences, about 8.5% of them seen just once. The sample also formed part of further work on yellow fever vaccine responses in identical twins.

The sample taken for sequencing was CD8+ T cells sorted from blood. The receptors here all came from a woman aged 18-35 years in good health.

This CDR3 reads CATSDAQEGAAGELFF. The DNA of the CDR3 is TGTGCCACCAGTGATGCCCAAGAGGGGGCAGCCGGGGAGCTGTTTTTT. The rearrangement links TRBV24-1 to TRBJ2-2, with TRBD1 matching over 7 bases. The CDR3 length is 16 residues. Germline-derived CDR1 and CDR2 are KGHDR and SFDVKD. V dropped 3 bases and J dropped 6; count of bases not matched to a gene: 9.

This clonotype was counted at least ten times. The chain links TRBV2 to TRBJ2-5; no clear D. This CDR3 comprises 15 residues. CDR1 SNHLY and CDR2 FYNNEI come from the germline V gene. V was clipped by 2 bases and J by 0 bases, with 10 bases between them. CDR3 DNA sequence: TGTGCCAGCAGTGAATATAAGGGCTACCAAGAGACCCAGTACTTC. It translates to CASSEYKGYQETQYF.

CDR3 in amino acids: CASGQSGGELFF. The CDR3 DNA follows: TGTGCCAGCGGACAGTCGGGCGGGGAGCTGTTTTTT. This rearrangement joins TRBV12-3 or TRBV12-4 to TRBJ2-2; tentatively, D is TRBD1 (6 bases). Trimming pared 8 bases from V and 7 bases from J, leaving 11 bases between. The CDR3 is made up of 12 amino acids.

Turning to this clonotype: One junction end disagrees with the germline gene, perhaps due to a read error. The gene calls are TRBV7-8 and TRBJ2-3; D is possibly TRBD2 (5 bases). The germline V gene has CDR1 SGHVS and CDR2 FQNEAQ. The CDR3 consists of 14 residues. CDR3 in amino acids: CANSHSGLTDTQYF. CDR3 coding DNA: TGTGCCAACAGCCACTCCGGACTCACAGATACGCAGTATTTT.

At least ten counts were recorded for this clonotype. The junction shows a germline mismatch at one end, possibly a read error. V usage is TRBV29-1 and J usage is TRBJ2-7, with D unresolved. The CDR3 totals 17 residues. CDR1 and CDR2 from the germline V gene are SQVTM and ANQGSEA. CDR3 sequence (DNA): TGCAGCGTAGAAGTGACTGCCTCGACCTCTGGTAGCTACGAGCAGTACTTC. It yields the protein CSVEVTASTSGSYEQYF.

This chain links TRBV6-5 with TRBJ2-7; the match to TRBD2 covers 10 bases. Germline V gene lookup returns CDR1 MNHEY and CDR2 SVGAGI. This CDR3 region has 15 residues. V trimming: 0 bases; J trimming: 3 bases; junction bases outside the gene matches: 2. The CDR3 DNA is TGTGCCAGCAGTTACTCAGCGGGAGGGGACTACGAGCAGTACTTC. It specifies CASSYSAGGDYEQYF.

V and J are TRBV12-3 or TRBV12-4 and TRBJ2-7; TRBD1 or TRBD2 may be the D gene (6 bases each). CDR3 length equals 15 residues. Trimming shortened V by 3 bases and J by 1 base, and 13 bases separated the two germline ends. CDR3: CASSFFRGRSYEQYF. The CDR3 nucleotides read TGTGCCAGCAGTTTCTTCCGGGGGCGGTCCTACGAGCAGTACTTC.

The chain carries TRBV4-1 and TRBJ2-5, with 11 bases aligning to TRBD1. CDR3 length equals 16 residues. Losses at the gene ends were 1 base for V and 5 bases for J; bases not matched to a gene: 6. The germline gives CDR1 MGHRA, CDR2 YSYEKL. CDR3 sequence (DNA): TGCGCCAGCAGCCAAGGGACAGGGGGCGTCCGGGAGACCCAGTACTTC. Translation gives CASSQGTGGVRETQYF.

A few counts support this clonotype. CDR3 sequence (DNA): TGTGCCAGCAGCTCACCGGACCGGGACAGGGGCAACTATGGCTACACCTTC. This codes for CASSSPDRDRGNYGYTF. The V gene is TRBV2, the J gene TRBJ1-2; 10 nucleotides match TRBD1. The CDR3 spans 17 residues. CDR1 and CDR2 (germline): SNHLY, FYNNEI. The V segment lost 6 bases and the J segment 2 bases; nucleotides outside the gene matches: 12.

The chain has TRBV7-9 and TRBJ2-3, with unresolved D. V was pared by 5 bases and J by 0 bases, with 15 bases between. Germline V gene sequence: CDR1 SEHNR, CDR2 FQNEAQ (reference sequence). The CDR3 spans 16 residues. CDR3 amino acids: CASSTRRTTSTDTQYF. The DNA of the CDR3 is TGTGCCAGCAGCACCCGTCGTACGACTAGCACAGATACGCAGTATTTT.

In this sample, this clonotype turned up many times. This chain joins TRBV5-1 and TRBJ2-1, with D maybe TRBD2 (5 bases). The germline gives CDR1 SGHRS, CDR2 YFSETQ. The CDR3 contains 13 residues. Trimming stripped 6 bases from V and 5 bases from J, with 12 bases between. Here the CDR3 DNA reads TGCGCCAGCACGGAGGAGTGGAACAATGAGCAGTTCTTC. It codes for CASTEEWNNEQFF.

This clonotype has only a few counts. This chain joins TRBV6-1 and TRBJ2-6; D is unclear. Germline lookup yields CDR1 MNHNS and CDR2 SASEGT. Trimming shortened V by 4 bases and J by 0 bases, and 7 bases separated the two germline ends. The CDR3 contains 15 residues. The CDR3 sequence is CASSAAISGANVLTF. DNA of the CDR3: TGTGCCAGCAGTGCGGCGATCTCTGGGGCCAACGTCCTGACTTTC.

This chain connects TRBV12-3 or TRBV12-4 to TRBJ2-7; D remains ambiguous. There are 14 residues in the CDR3. The ends were cut back, 3 bases at V and 3 bases at J, with 12 bases in the middle. CDR3 bases: TGTGCCAGCAGTTTTTTCGATAACGACTACGAGCAGTACTTC. Residues: CASSFFDNDYEQYF.

In this sample, this clonotype turned up once. In nucleotides, the CDR3 is TGTGCCAGCTCACCGGGTCGCCTTAATGAAAAACTGTTTTTT. Translated, it gives CASSPGRLNEKLFF. The rearrangement uses TRBV18 and TRBJ1-4; D is uncertain. Germline V lookup: CDR1 KGHSH, CDR2 LQKENI. The CDR3 has 14 amino acids. Trimming removed 3 bases from V and 4 bases from J, with 9 bases in between.

This clonotype was counted only a few times. This chain connects TRBV29-1 to TRBJ2-7; no clear D gene. CDR1 is SQVTM, CDR2 ANQGSEA, per germline. The CDR3 totals 12 residues. The ends were cut back, 2 bases at V and 1 base at J, with 6 bases in the middle. The CDR3 DNA is TGCAGCGTTGAATCCGGTTCCTACGAGCAGTACTTC. Amino acid sequence: CSVESGSYEQYF.

The chain links TRBV7-2 to TRBJ2-1, with D tentatively TRBD2 (6 bases). The V end lost 8 bases, the J end lost 9 bases, and 17 bases lay between the germline ends. The germline CDR1 and CDR2 sequences are SGHTA and FQGNSA. The CDR3 sequence is 13 residues long. The CDR3 region has the DNA TGTGCCAGCGCGATTTACGGGGGTCTTGAGCAGTTCTTC. Translated, it gives CASAIYGGLEQFF.

The chain couples TRBV9 to TRBJ2-2; 8 nucleotides align to TRBD1. Germline V CDR1 and CDR2: SGDLS, YYNGEE. Trimming took 4 bases from V and 5 from J; bases not matched to a gene: 10. The CDR3 spans 16 residues. CDR3 amino acids: CASSPTDRAGTGELFF. CDR3 DNA: TGTGCCAGCAGCCCAACGGACAGGGCGGGGACCGGGGAGCTGTTTTTT.

V is TRBV5-1 and J is TRBJ2-3; 12 bases are shared with TRBD1. Trimming at V came to 3 bases and at J to 6 bases, leaving 2 bases not matched to a gene. Germline V gene data show CDR1 as SGHRS and CDR2 as YFSETQ. CDR3 size: 14 residues. The CDR3 DNA is TGCGCCAGCAGCTGGGGACAGGGGGCGGATACGCAGTATTTT. Amino acid sequence: CASSWGQGADTQYF.

A few counts support this clonotype. One junction end does not reproduce the germline sequence, and a read error may be involved. The V call is TRBV7-7, the J call TRBJ2-1, with D maybe TRBD2 (6 bases). The CDR3 loop spans 17 amino acids. Germline CDR1 and CDR2: SSHAT and FNYEAQ (reference sequence). DNA of the CDR3: TGTGCTAGCAGCTTAGTGGCTGGCGGGGTCTCCTACAATGAGCAGTTCTTC. Translating it yields CASSLVAGGVSYNEQFF.

CDR3 sequence (DNA): TGTGCCAGCAGCGTATCCATTTCCTCCCCAGAGCAGTACTTC. Protein: CASSVSISSPEQYF. The V and J genes are TRBV9 and TRBJ2-7; unclear D gene. V was clipped by 1 base and J by 7 bases, with 15 bases between them. The CDR3 consists of 14 residues. CDR1 SGDLS and CDR2 YYNGEE come from the germline V gene.